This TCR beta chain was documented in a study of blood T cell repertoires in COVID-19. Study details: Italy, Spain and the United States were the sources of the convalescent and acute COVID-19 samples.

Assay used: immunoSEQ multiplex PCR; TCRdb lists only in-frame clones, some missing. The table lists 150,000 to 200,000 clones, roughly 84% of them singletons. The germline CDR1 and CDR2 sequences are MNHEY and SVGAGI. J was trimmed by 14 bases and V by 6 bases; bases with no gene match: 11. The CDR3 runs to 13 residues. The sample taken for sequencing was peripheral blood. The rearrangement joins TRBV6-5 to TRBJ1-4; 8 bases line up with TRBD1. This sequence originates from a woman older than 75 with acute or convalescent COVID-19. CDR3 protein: CASRPGQAGRLFF. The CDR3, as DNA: TGTGCCAGCAGGCCGGGACAGGCCGGCAGGCTGTTTTTT.